The rows below give T cell receptor beta chains drawn from one sample of a study of T cell responses to AZD1222 COVID-19 vaccine. The table came from immunoSEQ multiplex PCR; TCRdb's copy has only in-frame clones and leaves some out. The sample has under 150,000 clones, 90% seen once. This material consisted of peripheral blood, taken on day 0 of AZD1222 vaccination. Receptors originate from an adult in good health. CDR3s include the opening cysteine and the closing phenylalanine or tryptophan. The D gene is left open where the match is weak.

v_call	d_call	j_call	cdr3_aa	cdr3_nt
TRBV11-2	TRBD2	TRBJ2-2	CASSQVRLAGGGGTGELFF	TGTGCCAGCAGCCAGGTCCGTTTAGCGGGAGGGGGAGGCACCGGGGAGCTGTTTTTT
TRBV6-1	TRBD2	TRBJ2-2	CASSEAPKEALAGPGELFF	TGTGCCAGCAGTGAAGCGCCTAAAGAGGCACTAGCGGGGCCCGGGGAGCTGTTTTTT
TRBV19	-	TRBJ2-2	CASGHPHTGELFF	TGTGCCAGCGGCCACCCCCACACCGGGGAGCTGTTTTTT
TRBV5-6	TRBD1	TRBJ2-1	CASRILRRQGTDEQFF	TGTGCCAGCAGAATACTTCGGAGACAGGGTACCGATGAGCAGTTCTTC
TRBV6-5	-	TRBJ1-1	CASSSEWGLNTEAFF	TGTGCCAGCTCCTCGGAGTGGGGGCTAAACACTGAAGCTTTCTTT
TRBV3-1/TRBV3-2	TRBD1	TRBJ2-7	CASSQFPRGHYEQYF	TGTGCCAGCAGCCAATTCCCCAGGGGGCACTACGAGCAGTACTTC
TRBV7-9	TRBD2	TRBJ2-3	CASRRSSGNSDTQYF	TGTGCCAGCCGGCGGTCTAGCGGGAATTCCGATACGCAGTATTTT
TRBV5-1	-	TRBJ2-3	CASSLGASGTDTQYF	TGCGCCAGCAGCTTGGGGGCTAGCGGCACAGATACGCAGTATTTT
TRBV28	-	TRBJ1-5	CASSSRGPHLEHF	TGTGCCAGCAGTTCTCGGGGGCCTCACCTGGAGCATTTT
TRBV27	-	TRBJ1-1	CASHIQGGTEAFF	TGTGCCAGCCACATACAAGGGGGAACTGAAGCTTTCTTT
TRBV28	-	TRBJ2-1	CASSAPGNSYNEQFF	TGTGCCAGCAGTGCCCCAGGGAACTCCTACAATGAGCAGTTCTTC
TRBV19	-	TRBJ1-3	CASSIGGQRARNTIYF	TGTGCCAGTAGTATCGGAGGACAAAGAGCACGAAACACCATATATTTT
TRBV11-2	-	TRBJ1-1	CASTPGYRNTEAFF	TGTGCCAGCACGCCGGGGTATAGGAACACTGAAGCTTTCTTT
TRBV9	-	TRBJ2-6	CASSVEGRGANVLTF	TGTGCCAGCAGCGTAGAAGGGCGAGGGGCCAACGTCCTGACTTTC
TRBV6-5	TRBD1	TRBJ1-1	CASSSGQGKAFF	TGTGCCAGCAGCTCAGGACAGGGGAAGGCTTTCTTT